This T cell receptor beta chain was found in a study of T-cell memory formation after mild COVID-19. Overall study: TCR clusters mostly belonged to single donors.

The CDR3 spans 15 residues. The germline V gene encodes CDR1 SQVTM and CDR2 ANQGSEA. V lost 4 bases and J 4 bases, leaving 19 bases between the germline ends. Findings of the study overall: While clones contracting from day 15 to 85 were balanced between CD4 and CD8, later expanders leaned CD4+.

This clonotype was recorded a few times. Antigen: not known. From the 5' RACE reads, TCRdb called clonotypes with MiXCR, one entry per CDR3 protein. The sample consists of about 180,000 distinct CDR3 sequences, roughly 16% of them appearing once. The TCR comes from an adult woman who had mild COVID-19 (a few samples of this study predate the infection). Cell type and time point are not known. The chain uses TRBV29-1 and TRBJ1-1, with D possibly TRBD1 on 5 matching bases. The sample consisted of PBMCs or a T cell subset sorted from them (not recorded which). The CDR3 protein is CSVVLGSGGGTEAFF. The DNA of the CDR3 is TGCAGCGTTGTTCTGGGCTCCGGGGGGGGCACTGAAGCTTTCTTT. Full variable domain (rest looked up from reference TRBV29-1 and TRBJ1-1): SAVISQKPSRDICQRGTSLTIQCQVDSQVTMMFWYRQQPGQSLTLIATANQGSEATYESGFVIDKFPISRPNLTFSTLTVSNMSPEDSSIYLCSVVLGSGGGTEAFFGQGTRLTVV.